A single sample gave rise to the 8 T cell receptor beta chains below, sequenced in a study of regulatory T cells in long-lasting Graves disease. CDR3-region Arm-PCR and iRepertoire HTBI primers produced the TCR beta libraries. TCRdb re-called the multiplex PCR reads with MiXCR, one entry per CDR3 protein. This table has roughly 440,000 distinct CDR3 sequences, over 15% appearing once. Time point indicated: newly diagnosed GD, antithyroid drugs for less than 3 months. Construction of the TCR library relied on RNA isolated from PBMCs. These data were also filed under a second study, of T cells in Graves' hyperthyroidism and ophthalmopathy.

Material: peripheral blood mononuclear cells (PBMCs), obtained at new diagnosis, from a patient treated with antithyroid drugs. These receptors all come from a woman aged 18 to 35 with Graves disease.

J is TRBJ1-2 and V is TRBV15; no reliable D call. This CDR3 comprises 16 residues. The germline gives CDR1 LNHNV, CDR2 YYDKDF (reference sequence). Trimming stripped 0 bases from V and 0 bases from J, with 11 bases between. The CDR3 protein is CATSRDGRGTNYGYTF. In DNA form, the CDR3 reads TGTGCCACCAGCAGAGATGGGAGAGGGACTAACTATGGCTACACCTTC.

This clonotype was seen repeatedly, ten times or more. The V call is TRBV29-1, the J call TRBJ1-3; D ambiguous. Germline V lookup: CDR1 SQVTM, CDR2 ANQGSEA. V was pared by 5 bases and J by 0 bases, with 5 bases between. The CDR3 loop spans 12 amino acids. CDR3 sequence reads: CSVYSSGNTIYF. DNA for the CDR3: TGCAGCGTTTACAGCTCTGGAAACACCATATATTTT.

The chain is built from TRBV10-3 and TRBJ2-1; no clear D. The J call is doubtful: the DNA matches TRBJ2-5 better. The germline CDR1 and CDR2 sequences are ENHRY and SYGVKD. The length of the CDR3 is 11 residues. This chain's CDR3 is CATGIGETQYF. CDR3 nucleotides: TGTGCCACCGGAATTGGGGAGACCCAGTACTTC.

The CDR3 loop reads CASSQETGQIFETQYF. The CDR3 DNA sequence: TGTGCCAGCAGCCAAGAAACAGGACAGATATTTGAGACCCAGTACTTC. This chain links TRBV14 with TRBJ2-5; possible D gene TRBD1, 6 bases. Trimming removed 0 bases at V and 5 bases at J, with 16 bases between. Germline values: CDR1 SGHDN, CDR2 FVKESK. The CDR3 is 16 residues long.

In this sample, this clonotype turned up many times. V gene TRBV20-1 combines with J gene TRBJ1-4; no firm D call. Trimming took off 0 bases at V and 7 bases at J, with 15 bases between the two ends. Germline V gives CDR1 DFQATT, CDR2 SNEGSKA (reference sequence). The CDR3 is 15 amino acids. CDR3 in DNA: TGCAGTGCTAGAGATCAGGAAGGGCTGGCTGAAAAACTGTTTTTT. Residues: CSARDQEGLAEKLFF.

The chain combines TRBV7-3 with TRBJ2-7; 8 bases are a match to TRBD2. Germline V lookup: CDR1 SGHTA, CDR2 FQGTGA. The CDR3 length is 12 residues. Trimming cost V 5 bases and J 6 bases; bases outside gene matches: 3. In nucleotides, the CDR3 is TGTGCCAGCAGCCACACTAGCGGCGAGCAGTACTTC. Residues: CASSHTSGEQYF.

Many counts were recorded for this clonotype. The DNA of the CDR3 is TGTGCCAGCACCTCTACAGGGGCTGGGGCCAACGTCCTGACTTTC. This sequence encodes CASTSTGAGANVLTF. The V gene is TRBV12-3 or TRBV12-4, the J gene TRBJ2-6; 7 bases are a match to TRBD1. After removal of 7 bases from V and 2 bases from J, the junction contained 5 bases not matched to a gene. This CDR3 has 15 amino acids.

The table lists this clonotype with many counts. The CDR3 DNA sequence: TGTGCCAGCAGCCAAGGTCGGACCGAGGGGATTTACGAGCAGTACTTC. Protein: CASSQGRTEGIYEQYF. The chain has TRBV3-1 and TRBJ2-7; D is perhaps TRBD1 or TRBD2 (5 bases each). Trimming pared 1 base from V and 4 bases from J, leaving 17 bases between. This CDR3 is built from 16 residues. Germline loops: CDR1 LGHDT, CDR2 YNNKEL (reference sequence).